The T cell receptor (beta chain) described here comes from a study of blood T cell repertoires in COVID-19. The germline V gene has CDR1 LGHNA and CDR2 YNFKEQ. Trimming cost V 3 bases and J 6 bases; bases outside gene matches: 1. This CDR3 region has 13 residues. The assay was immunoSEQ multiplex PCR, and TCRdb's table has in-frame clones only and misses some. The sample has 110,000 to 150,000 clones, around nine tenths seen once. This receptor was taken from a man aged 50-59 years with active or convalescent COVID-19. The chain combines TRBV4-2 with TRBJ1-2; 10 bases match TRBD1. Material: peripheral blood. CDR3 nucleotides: TGTGCCAGCAGCCAGACAGGGGGCGATGGCTACACCTTC. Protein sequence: CASSQTGGDGYTF.